The TCR beta chain described here comes from a study of blood T cell repertoires in COVID-19. Per germline, CDR1 LNHDA and CDR2 SQIVND (reference sequence). Trimming removed 7 bases from V and 3 bases from J, with 14 bases in between. This CDR3 has 14 residues. Authors' data handling: Estimation of nucleated cell counts relied on the amplification of reference gene primers. This table comes from immunoSEQ multiplex PCR, and its TCRdb copy is limited to in-frame clones, with some not included. The D gene and trimming were derived from the DNA, and the V and J assignments and clone size from that table. This table has roughly 120,000 clones, 70% to 90% appearing once.

Sequenced input: peripheral blood. This clonotype was sampled from a woman aged 45-59 years with acute or convalescent COVID-19. The chain links TRBV19 to TRBJ2-3; the D gene is possibly TRBD2 (7 bases). The CDR3 loop is CASKGGQATDTQYF. CDR3 DNA sequence: TGTGCCAGTAAGGGGGGGCAGGCGACAGATACGCAGTATTTT.